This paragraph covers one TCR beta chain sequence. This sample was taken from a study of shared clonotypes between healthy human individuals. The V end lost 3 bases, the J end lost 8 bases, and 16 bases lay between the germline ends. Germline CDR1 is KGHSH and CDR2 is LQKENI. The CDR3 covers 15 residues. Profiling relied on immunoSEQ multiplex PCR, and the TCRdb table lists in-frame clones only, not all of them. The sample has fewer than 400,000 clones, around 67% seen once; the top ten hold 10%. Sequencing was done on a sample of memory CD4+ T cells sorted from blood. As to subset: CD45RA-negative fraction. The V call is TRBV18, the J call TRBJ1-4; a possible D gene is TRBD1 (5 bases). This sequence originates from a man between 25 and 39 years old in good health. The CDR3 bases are TGTGCCAGCTCACCCTTGGCTCAGGGCGGCGAAAAACTGTTTTTT. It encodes CASSPLAQGGEKLFF.